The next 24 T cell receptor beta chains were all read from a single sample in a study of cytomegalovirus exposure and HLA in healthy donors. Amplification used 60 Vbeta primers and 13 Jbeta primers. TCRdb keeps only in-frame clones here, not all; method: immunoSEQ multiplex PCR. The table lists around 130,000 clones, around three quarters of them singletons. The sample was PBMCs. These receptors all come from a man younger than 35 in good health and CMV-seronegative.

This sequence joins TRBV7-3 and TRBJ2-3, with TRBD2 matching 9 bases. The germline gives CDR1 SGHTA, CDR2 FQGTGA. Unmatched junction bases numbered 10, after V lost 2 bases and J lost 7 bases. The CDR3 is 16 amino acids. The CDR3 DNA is TGTGCCAGCAGCTTAGGTTCCCTAGCGGGAATGAATACGCAGTATTTT. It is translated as CASSLGSLAGMNTQYF.

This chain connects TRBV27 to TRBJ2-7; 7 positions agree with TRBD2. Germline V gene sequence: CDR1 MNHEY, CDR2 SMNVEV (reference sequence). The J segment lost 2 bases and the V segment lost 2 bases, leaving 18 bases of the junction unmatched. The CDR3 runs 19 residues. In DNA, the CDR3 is TGTGCCAGCAGTTTAATACGGTTACAGCGGGACGGAACAACCTACGAGCAGTACTTC. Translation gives CASSLIRLQRDGTTYEQYF.

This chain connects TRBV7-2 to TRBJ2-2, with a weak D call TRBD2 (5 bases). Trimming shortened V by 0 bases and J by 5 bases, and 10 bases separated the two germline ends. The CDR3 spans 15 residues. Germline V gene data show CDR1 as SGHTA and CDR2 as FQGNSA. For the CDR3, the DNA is TGTGCCAGCAGCTTAGCGGGAGTAGGTACCGGGGAGCTGTTTTTT. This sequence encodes CASSLAGVGTGELFF.

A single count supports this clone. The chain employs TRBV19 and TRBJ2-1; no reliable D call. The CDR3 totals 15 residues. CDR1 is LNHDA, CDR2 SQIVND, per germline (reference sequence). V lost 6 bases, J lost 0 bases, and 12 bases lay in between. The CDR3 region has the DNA TGTGCCAGTAGACTGACAAGCTACTCCTACAATGAGCAGTTCTTC. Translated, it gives CASRLTSYSYNEQFF.

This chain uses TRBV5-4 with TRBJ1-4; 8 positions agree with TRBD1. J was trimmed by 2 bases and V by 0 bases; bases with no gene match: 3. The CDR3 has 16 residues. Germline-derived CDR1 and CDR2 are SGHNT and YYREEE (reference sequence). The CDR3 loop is CASSLGRGPTNEKLFF. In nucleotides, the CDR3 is TGTGCCAGCAGCTTGGGCAGGGGGCCGACTAATGAAAAACTGTTTTTT.

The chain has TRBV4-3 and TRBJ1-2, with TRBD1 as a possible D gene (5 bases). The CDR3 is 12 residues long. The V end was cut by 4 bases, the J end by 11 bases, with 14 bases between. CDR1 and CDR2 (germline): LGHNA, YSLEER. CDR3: CASSRRIGAYTF. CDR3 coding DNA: TGCGCCAGCAGCCGCCGGATTGGGGCATACACCTTC.

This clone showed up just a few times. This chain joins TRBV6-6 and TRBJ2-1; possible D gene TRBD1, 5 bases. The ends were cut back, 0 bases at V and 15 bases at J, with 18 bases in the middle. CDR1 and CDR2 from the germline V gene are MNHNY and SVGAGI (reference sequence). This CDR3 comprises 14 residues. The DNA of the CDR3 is TGTGCCAGCAGTTACTCGACCGGTAGGGGTCCACCGTTCTTC. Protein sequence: CASSYSTGRGPPFF.

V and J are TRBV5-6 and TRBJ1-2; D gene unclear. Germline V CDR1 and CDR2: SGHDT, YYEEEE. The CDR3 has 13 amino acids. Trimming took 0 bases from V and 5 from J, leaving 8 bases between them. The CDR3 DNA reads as TGTGCCAGCAGCTTGGATCGGGGATATGGCTACACCTTC. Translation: CASSLDRGYGYTF. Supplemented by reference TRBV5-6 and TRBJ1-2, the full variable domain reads DAGVTQSPTHLIKTRGQQVTLRCSPKSGHDTVSWYQQALGQGPQFIFQYYEEEERQRGNFPDRFSGHQFPNYSSELNVNALLLGDSALYLCASSLDRGYGYTFGSGTRLTVV.

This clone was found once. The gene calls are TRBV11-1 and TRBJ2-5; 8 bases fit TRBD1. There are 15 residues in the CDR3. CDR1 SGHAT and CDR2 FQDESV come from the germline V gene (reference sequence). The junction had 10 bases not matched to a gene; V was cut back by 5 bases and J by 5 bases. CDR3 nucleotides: TGTGCCAGCAGCCGGGTCAGGGGGCGGGTGGAGACCCAGTACTTC. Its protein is CASSRVRGRVETQYF.

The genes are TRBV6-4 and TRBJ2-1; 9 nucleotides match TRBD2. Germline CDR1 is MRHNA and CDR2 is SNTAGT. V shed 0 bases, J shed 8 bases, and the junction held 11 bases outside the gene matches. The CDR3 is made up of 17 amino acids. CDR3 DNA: TGTGCCAGCAGTGACTCGACGGGTGCGGGAGGGGTCGATGAGCAGTTCTTC. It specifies CASSDSTGAGGVDEQFF.

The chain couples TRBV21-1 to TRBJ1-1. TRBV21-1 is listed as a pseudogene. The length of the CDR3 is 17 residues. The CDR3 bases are TGTGCCAGCAGCAAAGCGAGAGGGTTGGAGGACCTAGCTGAAGCTTTCTTT. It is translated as CASSKARGLEDLAEAFF.

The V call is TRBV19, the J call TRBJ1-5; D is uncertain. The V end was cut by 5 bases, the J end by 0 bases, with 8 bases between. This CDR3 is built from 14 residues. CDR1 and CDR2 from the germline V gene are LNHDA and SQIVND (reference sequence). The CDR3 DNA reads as TGTGCCAGTAGTTATCTAAGTAGCAATCAGCCCCAGCATTTT. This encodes CASSYLSSNQPQHF. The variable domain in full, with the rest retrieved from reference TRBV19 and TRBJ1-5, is DGGITQSPKYLFRKEGQNVTLSCEQNLNHDAMYWYRQDPGQGLRLIYYSQIVNDFQKGDIAEGYSVSREKKESFPLTVTSAQKNPTAFYLCASSYLSSNQPQHFGDGTRLSIL.

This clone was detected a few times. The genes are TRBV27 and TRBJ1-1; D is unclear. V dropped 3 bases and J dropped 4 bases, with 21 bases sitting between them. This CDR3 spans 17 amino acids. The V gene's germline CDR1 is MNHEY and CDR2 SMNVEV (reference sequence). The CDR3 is CASSLARVLSEGTEAFF. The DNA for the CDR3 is TGTGCCAGCAGTTTGGCCCGAGTTCTGTCCGAGGGCACTGAAGCTTTCTTT.

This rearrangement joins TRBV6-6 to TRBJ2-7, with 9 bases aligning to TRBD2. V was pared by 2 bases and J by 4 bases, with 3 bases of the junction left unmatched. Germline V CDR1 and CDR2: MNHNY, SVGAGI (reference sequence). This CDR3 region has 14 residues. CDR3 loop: CASSYAGGRYEQYF. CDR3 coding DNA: TGTGCCAGCAGTTACGCGGGAGGGAGGTACGAGCAGTACTTC.

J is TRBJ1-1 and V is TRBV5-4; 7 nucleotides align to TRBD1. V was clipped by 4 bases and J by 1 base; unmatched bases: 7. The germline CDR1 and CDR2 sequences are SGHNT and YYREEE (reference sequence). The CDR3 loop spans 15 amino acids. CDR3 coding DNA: TGTGCCAGCAGCGGTGGACAGGCGGAGAACACTGAAGCTTTCTTT. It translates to CASSGGQAENTEAFF.

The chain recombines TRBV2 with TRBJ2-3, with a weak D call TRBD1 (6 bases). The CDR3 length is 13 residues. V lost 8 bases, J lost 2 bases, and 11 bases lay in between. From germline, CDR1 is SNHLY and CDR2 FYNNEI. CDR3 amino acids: CASGGQPTDTQYF. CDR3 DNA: TGTGCCAGCGGAGGACAGCCCACAGATACGCAGTATTTT. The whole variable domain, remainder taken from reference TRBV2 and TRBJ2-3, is EPEVTQTPSHQVTQMGQEVILRCVPISNHLYFYWYRQILGQKVEFLVSFYNNEISEKSEIFDDQFSVERPDGSNFTLKIRSTKLEDSAMYFCASGGQPTDTQYFGPGTRLTVL.

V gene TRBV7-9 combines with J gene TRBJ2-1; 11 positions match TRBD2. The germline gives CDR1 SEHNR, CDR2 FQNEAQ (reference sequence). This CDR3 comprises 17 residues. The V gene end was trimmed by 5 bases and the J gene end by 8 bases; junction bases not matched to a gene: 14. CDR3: CASSLWGTSGRRDEQFF. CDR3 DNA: TGTGCCAGCAGCCTCTGGGGTACTAGCGGGAGACGAGATGAGCAGTTCTTC.

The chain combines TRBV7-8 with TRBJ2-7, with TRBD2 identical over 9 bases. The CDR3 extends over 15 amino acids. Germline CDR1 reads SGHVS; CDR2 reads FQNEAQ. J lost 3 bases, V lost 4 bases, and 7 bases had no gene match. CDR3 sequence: CASSSLAGAIYEQYF. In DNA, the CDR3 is TGTGCCAGCAGCTCCTTAGCGGGAGCTATCTACGAGCAGTACTTC.

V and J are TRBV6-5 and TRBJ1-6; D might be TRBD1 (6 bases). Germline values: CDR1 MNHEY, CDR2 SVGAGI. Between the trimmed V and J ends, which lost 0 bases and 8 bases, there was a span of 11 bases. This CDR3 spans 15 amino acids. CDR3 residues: CASSYSRGGDSPLHF. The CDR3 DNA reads TGTGCCAGCAGTTACTCGAGAGGGGGGGATTCACCCCTCCACTTT.

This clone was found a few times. The CDR3 DNA follows: TGCGCCAGCAGCTTGTTCCCCGCCGGACAGGGGGAAAAACTGTTTTTT. This translates into CASSLFPAGQGEKLFF. The chain joins TRBV5-1 to TRBJ1-4; 9 bases line up with TRBD1. Trimming removed 1 base from V and 8 bases from J; junction bases left unmatched: 9. The CDR3 runs to 16 residues. Germline CDR1 SGHRS, CDR2 YFSETQ.

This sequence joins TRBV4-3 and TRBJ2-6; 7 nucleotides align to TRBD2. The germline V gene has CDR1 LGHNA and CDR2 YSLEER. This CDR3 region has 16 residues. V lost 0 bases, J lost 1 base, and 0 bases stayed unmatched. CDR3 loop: CASSQEGGSGANVLTF. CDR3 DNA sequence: TGCGCCAGCAGCCAAGAGGGGGGGTCTGGGGCCAACGTCCTGACTTTC.

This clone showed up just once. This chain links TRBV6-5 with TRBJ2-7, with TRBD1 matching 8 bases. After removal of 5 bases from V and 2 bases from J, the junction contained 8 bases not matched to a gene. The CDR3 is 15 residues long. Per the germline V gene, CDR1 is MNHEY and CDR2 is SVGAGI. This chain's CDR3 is CASSTSGTGAYEQYV. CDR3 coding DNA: TGTGCCAGCAGTACCTCCGGGACAGGAGCCTACGAGCAGTACGTC.

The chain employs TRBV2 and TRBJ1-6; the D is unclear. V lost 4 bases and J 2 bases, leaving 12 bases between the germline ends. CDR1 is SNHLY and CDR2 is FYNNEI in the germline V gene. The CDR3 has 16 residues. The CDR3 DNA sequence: TGTGCCAGCAGTGTCGGAGCTTCTACCTATAATTCACCCCTCCACTTT. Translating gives CASSVGASTYNSPLHF.

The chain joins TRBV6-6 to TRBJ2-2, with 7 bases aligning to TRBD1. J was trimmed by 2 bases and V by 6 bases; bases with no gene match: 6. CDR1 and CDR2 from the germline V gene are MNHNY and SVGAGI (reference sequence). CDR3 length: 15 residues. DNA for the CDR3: TGTGCCAGCAGAATAAGACAGGGAAACACCGGGGAGCTGTTTTTT. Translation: CASRIRQGNTGELFF.